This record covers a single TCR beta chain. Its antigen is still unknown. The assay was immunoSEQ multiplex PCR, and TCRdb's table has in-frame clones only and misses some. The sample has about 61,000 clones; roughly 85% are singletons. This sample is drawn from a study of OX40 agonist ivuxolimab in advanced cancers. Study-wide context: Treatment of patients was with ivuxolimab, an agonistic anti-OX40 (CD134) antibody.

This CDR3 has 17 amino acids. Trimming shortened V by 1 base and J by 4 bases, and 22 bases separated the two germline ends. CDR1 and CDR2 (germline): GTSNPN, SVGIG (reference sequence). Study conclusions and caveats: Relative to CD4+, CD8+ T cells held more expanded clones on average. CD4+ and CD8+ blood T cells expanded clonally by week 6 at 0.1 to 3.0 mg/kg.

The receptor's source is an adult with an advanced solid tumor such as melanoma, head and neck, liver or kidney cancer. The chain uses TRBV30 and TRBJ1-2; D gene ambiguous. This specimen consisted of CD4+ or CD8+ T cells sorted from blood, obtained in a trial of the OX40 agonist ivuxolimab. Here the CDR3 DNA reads TGTGCCTGGAGTGGTCCGGGAGGAGGGATAGGATTCTATGGCTACACCTTC. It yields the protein CAWSGPGGGIGFYGYTF.